The 9 T cell receptor beta chains presented below share a single source sample, sequenced in a study of T cell responses to AZD1222 COVID-19 vaccine (TCRdb year 2021). This specimen's time point label, per the study, means: baseline before first vaccination. Library construction relied on the immunoSEQ multiplex PCR assay. This immuneACCESS table, as held by TCRdb, lists in-frame sequences with V and J called but not all clones. Of the missing ones, under half trace to an unresolved V gene in checked studies; the others have no known cause. For this sample the table gives approximately 80,000 clones, of which over 80% were detected only once. The ten largest account for more than 5% of the sample. This specimen consisted of peripheral blood, obtained on day 0 of AZD1222 vaccination. These receptors were taken from an adult in good health.

The V gene is TRBV18, the J gene TRBJ1-2, with TRBD1 as a possible D gene (5 bases). V shed 2 bases and J shed 1 base, with 5 bases lying between them. CDR3 length equals 13 residues. Germline V gene data show CDR1 as KGHSH and CDR2 as LQKENI. CDR3 DNA: TGTGCCAGCTCACCAGACAGTAACTATGGCTACACCTTC. Its translation is CASSPDSNYGYTF.

The chain carries TRBV14 and TRBJ2-3, with 7 bases identical to TRBD2. CDR3 size: 16 residues. V shed 1 base, J shed 7 bases, and the junction held 11 bases outside the gene matches. The germline gives CDR1 SGHDN, CDR2 FVKESK. The chain's CDR3 is CASSQAGTTPTYTQYF. The CDR3 DNA reads TGTGCCAGCAGCCAAGCCGGGACTACACCCACTTATACGCAGTATTTT.

This clone is a singleton in its sample. This chain connects TRBV5-4 to TRBJ1-1; a possible D gene is TRBD1 (5 bases). With 10 bases removed from V and 0 bases from J, the gap between germline ends came to 13 bases. The CDR3 runs to 13 residues. Germline CDR1 SGHNT, CDR2 YYREEE (reference sequence). The CDR3 sequence: CASADRLNTEAFF. The CDR3 DNA reads as TGTGCCTCAGCAGACAGATTGAACACTGAAGCTTTCTTT.

The CDR3 DNA sequence: TGTGCCAGCAGCACTCGACTCGAAGGAGCAAATACGCAGTATTTT. Protein product: CASSTRLEGANTQYF. The chain joins TRBV7-2 to TRBJ2-3; D ambiguous. The CDR3 has 15 residues. Trimming took off 5 bases at V and 7 bases at J, with 19 bases between the two ends. Germline assignment: CDR1 SGHTA and CDR2 FQGNSA.

This chain joins TRBV3-1 (or the pseudogene TRBV3-2) and TRBJ1-4; 10 bases map to TRBD1. Germline V lookup: CDR1 LGHDT, CDR2 YNNKEL (reference sequence). This CDR3 region has 15 residues. The V and J ends lost 2 bases and 7 bases, in that order; junction bases with no gene match: 4. In DNA, the CDR3 is TGTGCCAGCAGCCAAAGGACAGGGGGGGGTGAAAAACTGTTTTTT. The encoded protein is CASSQRTGGGEKLFF.

This chain joins TRBV6-9 and TRBJ2-5; D gene ambiguous. Looked up from germline, CDR1 is MNHGY and CDR2 is SVAAGI. The V end lost 11 bases, the J end lost 2 bases, and 9 bases lay between the germline ends. This CDR3 has 11 amino acids. CDR3 sequence: CAPGRQETQYF. CDR3 nucleotides: TGTGCCCCGGGCCGTCAAGAGACCCAGTACTTC.

The rearrangement joins TRBV18 to TRBJ1-3; a possible D gene is TRBD1 (5 bases). Germline V lookup: CDR1 KGHSH, CDR2 LQKENI. This CDR3 region has 14 residues. Deletions cut 6 bases from V and 8 bases from J, with 17 bases between. The CDR3 DNA is TGTGCCAGCTCTCCAAGCCCAGGGTCGCACACCATATATTTT. Translating gives CASSPSPGSHTIYF.

The genes are TRBV19 and TRBJ2-5; D may match TRBD1 or TRBD2 (6 bases each). V gave up 3 bases and J gave up 0 bases, with 17 bases separating them. Germline V gene lookup returns CDR1 LNHDA and CDR2 SQIVND (reference sequence). The CDR3 totals 17 residues. The CDR3 DNA reads as TGTGCCAGTAGTATGGGGGTTGGGGGGCTACACCAAGAGACCCAGTACTTC. The encoded protein is CASSMGVGGLHQETQYF.

The chain joins TRBV2 to TRBJ2-1; D might be TRBD2 (7 bases). The CDR3 extends over 15 amino acids. The V gene's germline CDR1 is SNHLY and CDR2 FYNNEI. Trimming stripped 5 bases from V and 2 bases from J, with 13 bases between. The CDR3 here is CASSWEGTPYNEQFF. For the CDR3, the DNA is TGTGCCAGCAGTTGGGAGGGGACACCCTACAATGAGCAGTTCTTC.